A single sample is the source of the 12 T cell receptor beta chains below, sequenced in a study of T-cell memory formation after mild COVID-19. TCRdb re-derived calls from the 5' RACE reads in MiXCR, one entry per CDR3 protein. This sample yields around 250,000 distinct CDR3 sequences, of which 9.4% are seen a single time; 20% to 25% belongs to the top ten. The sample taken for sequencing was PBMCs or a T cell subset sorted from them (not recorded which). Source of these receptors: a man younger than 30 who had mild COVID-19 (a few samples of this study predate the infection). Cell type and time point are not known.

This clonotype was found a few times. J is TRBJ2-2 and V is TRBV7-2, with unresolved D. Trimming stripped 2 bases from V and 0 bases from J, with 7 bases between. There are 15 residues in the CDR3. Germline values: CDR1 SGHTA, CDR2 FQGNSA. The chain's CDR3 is CASSLRVANTGELFF. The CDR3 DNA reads TGTGCCAGCAGCTTACGGGTCGCGAACACCGGGGAGCTGTTTTTT.

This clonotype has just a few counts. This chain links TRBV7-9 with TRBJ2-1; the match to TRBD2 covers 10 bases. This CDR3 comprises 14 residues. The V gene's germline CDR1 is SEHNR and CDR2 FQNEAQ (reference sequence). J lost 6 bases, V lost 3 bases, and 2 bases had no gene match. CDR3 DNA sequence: TGTGCCAGCAGCTTTAGCGGGGGGTTCAATGAGCAGTTCTTC. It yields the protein CASSFSGGFNEQFF.

The CDR3 DNA reads as TGTGCCAGCAGCCGGACAGGGTTGAATGGCTACACCTTC. Residues: CASSRTGLNGYTF. The J gene is TRBJ1-2, the V gene TRBV7-9; TRBD1 matches at 8 bases. Germline lookup yields CDR1 SEHNR and CDR2 FQNEAQ (reference sequence). The CDR3 has 13 residues. V was pared by 5 bases and J by 6 bases, with 5 bases of the junction left unmatched.

CDR3 sequence reads: CASSLEGGSYNSPLHF. The CDR3 DNA follows: TGTGCCAGCAGCTTAGAGGGTGGCTCCTATAATTCACCCCTCCACTTT. The chain links TRBV7-9 to TRBJ1-6, with D unresolved. Germline-derived CDR1 and CDR2 are SEHNR and FQNEAQ (reference sequence). This CDR3 has 16 residues. V was cut by 1 base and J by 0 bases, with 7 bases left in between. The whole variable domain, filled in from reference TRBV7-9 and TRBJ1-6, reads DTGVSQNPRHKITKRGQNVTFRCDPISEHNRLYWYRQTLGQGPEFLTYFQNEAQLEKSRLLSDRFSAERPKGSFSTLEIQRTEQGDSAMYLCASSLEGGSYNSPLHFGNGTRLTVT.

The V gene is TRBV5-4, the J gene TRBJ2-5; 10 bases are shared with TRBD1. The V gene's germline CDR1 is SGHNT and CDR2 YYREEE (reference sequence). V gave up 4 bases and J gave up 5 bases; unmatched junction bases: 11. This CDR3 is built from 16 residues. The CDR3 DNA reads TGTGCCAGCAGCCCCCGGGGACAGGGGTTGGGGGAGACCCAGTACTTC. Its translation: CASSPRGQGLGETQYF.

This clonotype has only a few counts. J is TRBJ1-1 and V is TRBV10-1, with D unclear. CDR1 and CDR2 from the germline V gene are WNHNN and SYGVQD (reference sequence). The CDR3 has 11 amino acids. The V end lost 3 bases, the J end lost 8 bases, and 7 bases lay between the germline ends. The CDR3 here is CASSDGPEAFF. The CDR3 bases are TGCGCCAGCAGTGACGGACCCGAAGCTTTCTTT.

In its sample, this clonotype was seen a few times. The chain's CDR3 is CASSASSVAYNEQFF. The CDR3 DNA is TGTGCCAGCAGCGCATCCTCGGTAGCGTACAATGAGCAGTTCTTC. The V call is TRBV7-3, the J call TRBJ2-1, with a tentative D call TRBD2 (5 bases). The CDR3 sequence is 15 residues long. Trimming removed 5 bases at V and 4 bases at J, with 15 bases between. CDR1 and CDR2 from the germline V gene are SGHTA and FQGTGA.

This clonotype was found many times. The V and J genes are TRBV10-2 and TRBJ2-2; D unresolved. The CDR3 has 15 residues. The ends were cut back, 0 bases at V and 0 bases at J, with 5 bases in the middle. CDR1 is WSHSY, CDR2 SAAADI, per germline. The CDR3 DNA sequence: TGCGCCAGCAGTGAGTCAGGCCCGAACACCGGGGAGCTGTTTTTT. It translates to CASSESGPNTGELFF.

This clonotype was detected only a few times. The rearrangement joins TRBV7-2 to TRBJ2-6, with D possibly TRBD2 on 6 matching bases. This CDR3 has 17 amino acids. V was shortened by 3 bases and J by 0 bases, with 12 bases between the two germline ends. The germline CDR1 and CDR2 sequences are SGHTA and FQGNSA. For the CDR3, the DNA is TGTGCCAGCAGCTTGCGCGGGACCCTCTCTGGGGCCAACGTCCTGACTTTC. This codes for CASSLRGTLSGANVLTF. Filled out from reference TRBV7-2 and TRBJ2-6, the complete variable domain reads GAGVSQSPSNKVTEKGKDVELRCDPISGHTALYWYRQSLGQGLEFLIYFQGNSAPDKSGLPSDRFSAERTGGSVSTLTIQRTQQEDSAVYLCASSLRGTLSGANVLTFGAGSRLTVL.

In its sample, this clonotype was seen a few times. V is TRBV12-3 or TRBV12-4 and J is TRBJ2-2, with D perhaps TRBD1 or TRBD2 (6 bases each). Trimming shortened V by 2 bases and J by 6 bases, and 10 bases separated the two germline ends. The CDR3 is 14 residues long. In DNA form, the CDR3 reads TGTGCCAGCAGTTTACGGGGGCCTCCCGGGGAGCTGTTTTTT. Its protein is CASSLRGPPGELFF.

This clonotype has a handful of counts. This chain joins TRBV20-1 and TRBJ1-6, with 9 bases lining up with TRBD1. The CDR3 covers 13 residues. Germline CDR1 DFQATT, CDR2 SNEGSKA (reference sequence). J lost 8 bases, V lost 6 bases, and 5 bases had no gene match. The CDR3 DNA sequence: TGCAGTGCGAAACAGGGGGCCGATTCACCCCTCCACTTT. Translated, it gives CSAKQGADSPLHF.

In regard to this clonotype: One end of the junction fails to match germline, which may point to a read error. The CDR3 loop reads CASSLGQGRTQYF. The CDR3 DNA is TGTGCCAGTAGTTTGGGACAGGGGAGAACGCAGTATTTT. This rearrangement joins TRBV12-3 or TRBV12-4 to TRBJ2-3, with TRBD1 identical over 10 bases. The CDR3 contains 13 residues.